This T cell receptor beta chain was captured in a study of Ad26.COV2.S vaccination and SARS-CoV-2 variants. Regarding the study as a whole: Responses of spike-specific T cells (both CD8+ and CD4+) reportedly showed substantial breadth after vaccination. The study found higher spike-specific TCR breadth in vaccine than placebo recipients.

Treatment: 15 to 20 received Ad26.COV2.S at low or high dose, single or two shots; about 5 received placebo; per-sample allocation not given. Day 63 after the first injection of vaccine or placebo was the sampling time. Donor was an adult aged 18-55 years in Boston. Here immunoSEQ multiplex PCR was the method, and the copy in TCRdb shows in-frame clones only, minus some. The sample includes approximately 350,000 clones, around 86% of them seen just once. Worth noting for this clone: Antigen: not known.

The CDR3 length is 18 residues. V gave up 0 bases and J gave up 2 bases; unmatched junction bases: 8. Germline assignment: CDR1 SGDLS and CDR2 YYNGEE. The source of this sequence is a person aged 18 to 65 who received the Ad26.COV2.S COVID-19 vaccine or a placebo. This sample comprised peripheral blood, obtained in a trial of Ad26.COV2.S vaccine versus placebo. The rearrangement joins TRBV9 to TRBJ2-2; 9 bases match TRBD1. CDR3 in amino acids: CASSVDGDRAGNTGELFF. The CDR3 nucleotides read TGTGCCAGCAGCGTAGATGGGGACAGGGCAGGTAACACCGGGGAGCTGTTTTTT.